This entry features one T cell receptor (beta chain) sequence. Its specificity is unknown. This entry belongs to a study of T cell responses to AZD1222 COVID-19 vaccine. General observations from the study: Repertoire sampling occurred only after the peak T cell response.

Clones were read by immunoSEQ multiplex PCR, and TCRdb kept only the in-frame ones, dropping some. The table includes about 120,000 clones, over 75% detected once. Looked up from germline, CDR1 is SGHRS and CDR2 is YFSETQ. The CDR3 is 15 residues long. V lost 0 bases and J lost 0, with 7 bases in between. This specimen consisted of peripheral blood, obtained 28 days after the second dose of the MenACWY control vaccine. This rearrangement joins TRBV5-1 to TRBJ2-1; D gene unclear. The source is an adult who received the MenACWY meningococcal vaccine as a control. CDR3 sequence (DNA): TGCGCCAGCAGCTTGGGCGGCAACTCCTACAATGAGCAGTTCTTC. Protein: CASSLGGNSYNEQFF.